A selection of T cell receptor beta chains follows, all from one sample in a study of blood T cell repertoires in COVID-19. Using immunoSEQ multiplex PCR, the repertoire was profiled, and TCRdb retains in-frame clones only, with some absent. This table holds approximately 50,000 clones, about 89% found once. The material sequenced was peripheral blood. These receptors were obtained from a human donor in a cohort sampled during active COVID-19. Each CDR3 is given without its conserved first and last residue. The D gene is left open where the match is weak.

TRBV27	TRBJ2-7	.	11	ASSFGQSYEQY
TRBV7-2	TRBJ2-4	.	12	ASSQIVAKNIQY
TRBV4-2	TRBJ2-1	.	20	ASSQAQGAPLAGNRIYNEQF
TRBV18	TRBJ2-3	TRBD1	13	ASSLRQGSTDTQY
TRBV27	TRBJ2-1	.	12	ASSPRLSSNEQF
TRBV1	TRBJ2-1	.	16	TSSHQHATSGGNNEQF
TRBV15	TRBJ2-3	.	13	ATSGGLDSTDTQY
TRBV9	TRBJ2-1	.	12	ASSVGTAYNEQF
TRBV3-1/TRBV3-2	TRBJ2-2	.	9	ASTRTGELF
TRBV12-3/TRBV12-4	TRBJ2-5	.	11	ASSIRVQETQY
TRBV7-2	TRBJ1-4	TRBD1	12	ASSQGGPFEKLF
TRBV20-1	TRBJ2-1	.	9	SARQYNEQF
TRBV2	TRBJ2-1	TRBD2	12	ASIEREVVNEQF
TRBV2	TRBJ1-2	.	10	ASSAGGVGYT
TRBV5-6	TRBJ1-1	.	11	ASSLAWNTEAF